This T cell receptor (beta chain) was sequenced for a study of post-analysis software for immune sequencing data. Study context: Secondary progressive, relapsing-remitting and progressive-relapsing multiple sclerosis were among the included disease courses. Overall study findings and caveats: Batch-matched samples strongly co-clustered by F measure. The study found TRBV5-6, TRBV5-1 and TRBV20-1 among five or six TRBV segments more frequent in patients than controls. Significantly lower normalized Chao1 diversity was found in patients with multiple sclerosis relative to controls.

Germline-derived CDR1 and CDR2 are MNHEY and SVGEGT. Trimming took 6 bases from V and 3 from J; bases not matched to a gene: 8. The CDR3 is 15 residues long. Concerning this clonotype: Its antigen is not known.

Prepared libraries of TCR beta cDNA carried unique molecular identifiers. Input populations of about 0.9 to 10 million T cells gave rise to about 480,000 cDNA molecules. TCRdb fed the PCR reads into MiXCR, producing one record per CDR3 protein. The sample carries around 700,000 distinct CDR3 sequences, 59% recorded once. This chain links TRBV6-2 or TRBV6-3 with TRBJ1-5, with 7 nucleotides matching TRBD1. Material for sequencing was blood. The sequence was collected from a girl aged 2 to 10 with multiple sclerosis. CDR3 sequence (DNA): TGTGCCAGCAGCAAGGGACAGAGCCTCAATCAGCCCCAGCATTTT. Its translation: CASSKGQSLNQPQHF.